What follows is one T cell receptor beta chain and its context. The antigen is not known. With a much larger clone just one base away, this may be a read error. This CDR3 is missing its conserved last phenylalanine or tryptophan, likely due to a read error. The data were obtained in a study of identical twins. Study results and caveats: Out-of-frame alpha sequences that twins shared showed excess low generation probability.

Template switching created a universal primer site, and the cDNA included unique molecular identifiers. From the 5' RACE reads, TCRdb called clonotypes with MiXCR, one entry per CDR3 protein. The table records about 690,000 distinct CDR3 sequences, approximately 6% of them present only once. Sequencing was done on a sample of naive T cells sorted from blood. The TCR was taken from a man aged 18 to 30 in good health.

Here the CDR3 reads CASSPTLELDTQYL. In DNA form, the CDR3 reads TGTGCCAGCAGCCCGACACTGGAGCTTGATACGCAGTATCTT. The rearrangement joins TRBV11-1 to TRBJ2-3; D is ambiguous. Deletions cut 5 bases from V and 6 bases from J, with 15 bases between. The germline V gene encodes CDR1 SGHAT and CDR2 FQDESV (reference sequence). The length of the CDR3 is 14 residues.